This T cell receptor (beta chain) appears in the sequencing data of a study of B cell selection in AIRE deficiency. Findings and caveats of the study: Of 3657 shared Treg TCRbeta sequences, 30% to 35% were healthy-only, approximately 9.9% patient-only.

TCRdb keeps only in-frame clones here, not all; method: immunoSEQ multiplex PCR. The sample holds about 19,000 clones, about 93% seen once. For this clone: The antigen remains unidentified.

Trimming removed 6 bases from V and 5 bases from J, with 20 bases in between. The V gene's germline CDR1 is MDHEN and CDR2 SYDVKM. The CDR3 contains 16 residues. Regulatory T cells were sorted as CD4+CD25hiCD127low/negative. Specimen: CD4+CD25+ Tregs sorted from PBMCs. The receptor's source is a human donor in good health. The chain carries TRBV28 and TRBJ1-5, with D possibly TRBD1 on 5 matching bases. The CDR3 DNA sequence: TGTGCCAGCAGGGCCCGGTCCAGGGCCGCCGATCAGCCCCAGCATTTT. The encoded protein is CASRARSRAADQPQHF.